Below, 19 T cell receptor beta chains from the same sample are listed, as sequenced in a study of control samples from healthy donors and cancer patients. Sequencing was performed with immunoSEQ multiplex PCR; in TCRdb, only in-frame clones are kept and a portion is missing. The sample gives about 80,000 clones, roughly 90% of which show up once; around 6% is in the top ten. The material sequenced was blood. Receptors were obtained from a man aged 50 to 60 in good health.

CDR3 coding DNA: TGTGCCAGCATGCTGAGGGGTAGCGGTGAGCAGTTCTTC. It encodes CASMLRGSGEQFF. This rearrangement joins TRBV2 to TRBJ2-1, with D perhaps matching TRBD2 (6 bases). The CDR3 extends over 13 amino acids. CDR1 is SNHLY, CDR2 FYNNEI, per germline. Trimming took off 7 bases at V and 9 bases at J, with 16 bases between the two ends.

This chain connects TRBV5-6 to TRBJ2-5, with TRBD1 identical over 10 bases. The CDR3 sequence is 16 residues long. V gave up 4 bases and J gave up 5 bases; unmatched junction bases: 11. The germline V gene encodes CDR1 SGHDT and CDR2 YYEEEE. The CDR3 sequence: CASSHGSEGQGETQYF. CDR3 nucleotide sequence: TGTGCCAGCAGCCATGGCAGTGAGGGACAGGGGGAGACCCAGTACTTC. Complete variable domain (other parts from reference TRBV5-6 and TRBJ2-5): DAGVTQSPTHLIKTRGQQVTLRCSPKSGHDTVSWYQQALGQGPQFIFQYYEEEERQRGNFPDRFSGHQFPNYSSELNVNALLLGDSALYLCASSHGSEGQGETQYFGPGTRLLVL.

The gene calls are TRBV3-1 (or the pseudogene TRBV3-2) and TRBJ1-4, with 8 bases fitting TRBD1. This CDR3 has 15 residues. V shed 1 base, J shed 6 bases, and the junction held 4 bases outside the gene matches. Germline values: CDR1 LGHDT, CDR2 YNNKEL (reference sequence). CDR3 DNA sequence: TGTGCCAGCAGCCAAGGGGCAGGGGGCCATGAAAAACTGTTTTTT. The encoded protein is CASSQGAGGHEKLFF.

The chain's CDR3 is CASSYSGDPNYGYTF. CDR3 DNA: TGTGCCAGCAGTTACTCAGGGGATCCAAACTATGGCTACACCTTC. The J gene is TRBJ1-2, the V gene TRBV6-5, with D possibly matching TRBD1 (5 bases). The CDR3 is 15 residues long. Germline V lookup: CDR1 MNHEY, CDR2 SVGAGI. Deletions cut 0 bases from V and 2 bases from J, with 10 bases between.

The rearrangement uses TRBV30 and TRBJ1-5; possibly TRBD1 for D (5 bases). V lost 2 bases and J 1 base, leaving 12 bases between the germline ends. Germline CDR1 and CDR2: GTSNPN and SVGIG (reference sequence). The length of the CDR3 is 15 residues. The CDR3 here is CAWSRGGGSNQPQHF. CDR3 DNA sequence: TGTGCCTGGAGTAGGGGCGGGGGGAGCAATCAGCCCCAGCATTTT.

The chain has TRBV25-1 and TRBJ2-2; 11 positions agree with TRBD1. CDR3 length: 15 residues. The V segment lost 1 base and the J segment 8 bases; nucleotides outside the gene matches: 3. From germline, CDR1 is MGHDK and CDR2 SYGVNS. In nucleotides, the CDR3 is TGTGCCAGCAGTGAATGGACAGGGGGCAGTGGGGAGCTGTTTTTT. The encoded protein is CASSEWTGGSGELFF.

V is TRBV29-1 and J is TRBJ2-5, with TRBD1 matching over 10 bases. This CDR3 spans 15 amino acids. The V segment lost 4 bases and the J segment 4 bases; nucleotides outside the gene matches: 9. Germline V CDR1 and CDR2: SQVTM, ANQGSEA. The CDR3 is CSVADRGRWLETQYF. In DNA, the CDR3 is TGCAGCGTTGCTGACAGGGGGCGATGGTTAGAGACCCAGTACTTC.

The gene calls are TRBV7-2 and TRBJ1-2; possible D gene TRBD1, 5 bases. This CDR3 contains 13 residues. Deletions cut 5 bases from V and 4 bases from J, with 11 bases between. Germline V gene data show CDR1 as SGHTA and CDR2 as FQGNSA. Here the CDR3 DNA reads TGTGCCAGCAGCAAGACAGAAATCTATGGCTACACCTTC. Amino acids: CASSKTEIYGYTF.

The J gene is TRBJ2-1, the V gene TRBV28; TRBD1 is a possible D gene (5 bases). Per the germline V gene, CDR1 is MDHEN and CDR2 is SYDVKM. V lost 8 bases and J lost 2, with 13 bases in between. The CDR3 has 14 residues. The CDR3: CASLTERTYNEQFF. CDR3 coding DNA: TGTGCCAGCTTGACAGAGCGCACCTACAATGAGCAGTTCTTC.

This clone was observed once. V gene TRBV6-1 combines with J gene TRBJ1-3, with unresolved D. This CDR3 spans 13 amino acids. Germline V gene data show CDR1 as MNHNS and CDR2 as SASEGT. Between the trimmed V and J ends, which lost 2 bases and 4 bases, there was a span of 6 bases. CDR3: CASSERSGNTIYF. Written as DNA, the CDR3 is TGTGCCAGCAGTGAACGGTCCGGAAACACCATATATTTT.

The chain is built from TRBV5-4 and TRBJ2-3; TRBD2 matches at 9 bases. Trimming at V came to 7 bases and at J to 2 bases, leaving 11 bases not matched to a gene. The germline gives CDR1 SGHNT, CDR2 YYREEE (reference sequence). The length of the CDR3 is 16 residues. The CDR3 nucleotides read TGTGCCAGCGCCGATGGGGCTAGCGGGGACACAGATACGCAGTATTTT. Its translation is CASADGASGDTDTQYF.

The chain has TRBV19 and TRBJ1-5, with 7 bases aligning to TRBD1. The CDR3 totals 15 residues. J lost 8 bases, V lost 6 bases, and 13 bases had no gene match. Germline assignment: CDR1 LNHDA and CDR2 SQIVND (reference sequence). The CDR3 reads CASSPRGQSYKPQHF. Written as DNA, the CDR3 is TGTGCCAGTAGCCCTCGGGGACAGTCTTATAAGCCCCAGCATTTT.

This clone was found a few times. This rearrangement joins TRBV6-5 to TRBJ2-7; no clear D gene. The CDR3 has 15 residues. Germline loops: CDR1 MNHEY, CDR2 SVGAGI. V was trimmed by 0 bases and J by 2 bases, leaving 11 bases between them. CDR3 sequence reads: CASSYSGFLAYEQYF. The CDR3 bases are TGTGCCAGCAGTTACTCCGGGTTTCTTGCCTACGAGCAGTACTTC.

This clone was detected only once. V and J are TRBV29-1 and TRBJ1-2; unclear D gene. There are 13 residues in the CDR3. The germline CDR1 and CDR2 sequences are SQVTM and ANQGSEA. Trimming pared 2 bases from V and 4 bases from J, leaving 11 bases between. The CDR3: CSVELAQSYGYTF. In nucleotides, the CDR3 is TGCAGCGTTGAACTTGCCCAGAGCTATGGCTACACCTTC.

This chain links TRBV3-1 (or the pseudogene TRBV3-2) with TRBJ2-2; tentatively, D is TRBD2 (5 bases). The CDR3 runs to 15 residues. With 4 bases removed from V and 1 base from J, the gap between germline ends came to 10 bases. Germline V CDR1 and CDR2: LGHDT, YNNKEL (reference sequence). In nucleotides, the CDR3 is TGTGCCAGCAGCCGAACGACTAAGAACACCGGGGAGCTGTTTTTT. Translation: CASSRTTKNTGELFF.

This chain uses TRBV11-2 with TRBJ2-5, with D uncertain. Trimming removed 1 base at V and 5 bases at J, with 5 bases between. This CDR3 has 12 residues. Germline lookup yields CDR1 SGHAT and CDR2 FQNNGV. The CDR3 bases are TGTGCCAGCAGCTTAGTAATGGAGACCCAGTACTTC. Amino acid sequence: CASSLVMETQYF.

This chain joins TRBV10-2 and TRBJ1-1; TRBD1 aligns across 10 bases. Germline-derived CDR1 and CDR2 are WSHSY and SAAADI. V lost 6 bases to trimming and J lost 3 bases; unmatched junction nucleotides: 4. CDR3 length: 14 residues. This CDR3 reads CASSDRGRDTEAFF. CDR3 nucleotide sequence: TGCGCCAGCAGCGACAGGGGGCGGGACACTGAAGCTTTCTTT.

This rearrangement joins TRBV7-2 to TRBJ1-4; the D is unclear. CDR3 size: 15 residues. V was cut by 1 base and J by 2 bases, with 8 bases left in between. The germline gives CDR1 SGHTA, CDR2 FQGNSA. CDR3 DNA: TGTGCCAGCAGCTTAGTTGGTTGGACTAATGAAAAACTGTTTTTT. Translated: CASSLVGWTNEKLFF.

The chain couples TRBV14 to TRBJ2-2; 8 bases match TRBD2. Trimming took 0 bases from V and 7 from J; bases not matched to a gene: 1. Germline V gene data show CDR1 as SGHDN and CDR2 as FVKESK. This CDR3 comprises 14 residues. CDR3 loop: CASSQDRGGGELFF. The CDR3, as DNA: TGTGCCAGCAGCCAAGATCGGGGGGGCGGGGAGCTGTTTTTT.